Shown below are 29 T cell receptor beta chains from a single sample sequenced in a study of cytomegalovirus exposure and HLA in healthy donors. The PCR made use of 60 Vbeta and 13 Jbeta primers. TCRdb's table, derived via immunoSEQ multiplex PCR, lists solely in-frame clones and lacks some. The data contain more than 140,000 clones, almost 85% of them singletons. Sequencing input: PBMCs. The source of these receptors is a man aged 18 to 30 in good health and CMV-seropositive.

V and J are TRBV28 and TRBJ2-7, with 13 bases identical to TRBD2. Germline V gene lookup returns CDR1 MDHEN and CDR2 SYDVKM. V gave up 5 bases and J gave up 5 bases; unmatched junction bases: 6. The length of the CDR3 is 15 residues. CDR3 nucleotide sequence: TGTGCCAGCAGTACCTCACTAGCGGGAGGGGACGAGCAGTACTTC. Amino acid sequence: CASSTSLAGGDEQYF.

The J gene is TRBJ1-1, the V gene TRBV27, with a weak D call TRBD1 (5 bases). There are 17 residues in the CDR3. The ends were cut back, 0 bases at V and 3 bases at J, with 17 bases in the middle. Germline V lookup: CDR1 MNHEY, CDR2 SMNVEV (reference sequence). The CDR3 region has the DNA TGTGCCAGCAGTTTATCCCCTCGTGGGGTCAGGGACACTGAAGCTTTCTTT. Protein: CASSLSPRGVRDTEAFF.

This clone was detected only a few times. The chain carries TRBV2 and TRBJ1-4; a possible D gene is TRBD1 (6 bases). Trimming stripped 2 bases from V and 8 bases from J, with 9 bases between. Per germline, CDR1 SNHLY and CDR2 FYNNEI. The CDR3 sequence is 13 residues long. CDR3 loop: CASSEQGWEKLFF. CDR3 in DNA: TGTGCCAGCAGTGAACAGGGGTGGGAAAAACTGTTTTTT. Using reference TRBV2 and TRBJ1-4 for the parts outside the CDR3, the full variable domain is EPEVTQTPSHQVTQMGQEVILRCVPISNHLYFYWYRQILGQKVEFLVSFYNNEISEKSEIFDDQFSVERPDGSNFTLKIRSTKLEDSAMYFCASSEQGWEKLFFGSGTQLSVL.

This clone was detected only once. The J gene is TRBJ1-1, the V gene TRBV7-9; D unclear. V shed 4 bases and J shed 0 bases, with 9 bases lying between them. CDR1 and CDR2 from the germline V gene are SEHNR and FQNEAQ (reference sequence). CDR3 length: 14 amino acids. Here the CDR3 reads CASSSYKMNTEAFF. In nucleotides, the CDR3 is TGTGCCAGCAGCTCTTACAAAATGAACACTGAAGCTTTCTTT.

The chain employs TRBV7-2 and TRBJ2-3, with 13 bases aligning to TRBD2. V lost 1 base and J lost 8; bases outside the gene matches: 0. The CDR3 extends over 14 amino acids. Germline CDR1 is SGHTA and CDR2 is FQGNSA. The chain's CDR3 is CASSLGTSGSTQYF. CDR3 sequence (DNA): TGTGCCAGCAGCTTAGGGACTAGCGGGAGTACGCAGTATTTT. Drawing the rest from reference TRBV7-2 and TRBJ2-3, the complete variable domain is GAGVSQSPSNKVTEKGKDVELRCDPISGHTALYWYRQSLGQGLEFLIYFQGNSAPDKSGLPSDRFSAERTGGSVSTLTIQRTQQEDSAVYLCASSLGTSGSTQYFGPGTRLTVL.

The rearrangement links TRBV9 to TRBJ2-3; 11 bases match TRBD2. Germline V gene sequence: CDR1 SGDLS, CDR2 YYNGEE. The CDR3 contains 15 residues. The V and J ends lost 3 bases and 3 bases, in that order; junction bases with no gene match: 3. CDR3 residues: CASSEGLADTDTQYF. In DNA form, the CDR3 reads TGTGCCAGCAGCGAGGGACTAGCGGATACAGATACGCAGTATTTT. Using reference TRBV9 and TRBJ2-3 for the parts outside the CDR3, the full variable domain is DSGVTQTPKHLITATGQRVTLRCSPRSGDLSVYWYQQSLDQGLQFLIQYYNGEERAKGNILERFSAQQFPDLHSELNLSSLELGDSALYFCASSEGLADTDTQYFGPGTRLTVL.

CDR3 sequence: CASSPDLGGNGYTF. As DNA, the CDR3 is TGTGCCAGCAGCCCGGACCTAGGAGGTAATGGCTACACCTTC. The J gene is TRBJ1-2, the V gene TRBV7-6; no firm D call. The CDR3 is made up of 14 amino acids. The V gene lost 5 bases and the J gene lost 6 bases, with 16 bases spanning the gap. The germline V gene has CDR1 SGHVS and CDR2 FNYEAQ.

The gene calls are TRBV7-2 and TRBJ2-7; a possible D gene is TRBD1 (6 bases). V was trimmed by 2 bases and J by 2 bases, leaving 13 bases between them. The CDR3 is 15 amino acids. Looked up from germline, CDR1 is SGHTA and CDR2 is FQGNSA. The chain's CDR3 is CASSLQGSFAYEQYF. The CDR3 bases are TGTGCCAGCAGCTTACAGGGGTCTTTTGCCTACGAGCAGTACTTC.

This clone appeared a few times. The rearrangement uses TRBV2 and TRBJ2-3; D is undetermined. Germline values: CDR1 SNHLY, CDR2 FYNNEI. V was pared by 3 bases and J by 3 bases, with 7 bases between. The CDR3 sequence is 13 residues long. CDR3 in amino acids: CASSDPSTDTQYF. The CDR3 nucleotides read TGTGCCAGCAGTGACCCGTCGACAGATACGCAGTATTTT.

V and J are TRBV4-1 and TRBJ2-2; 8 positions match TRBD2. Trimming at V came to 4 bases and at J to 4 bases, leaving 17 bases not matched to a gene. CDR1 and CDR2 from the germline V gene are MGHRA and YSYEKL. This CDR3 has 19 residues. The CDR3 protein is CASSRSATTGTRGTGELFF. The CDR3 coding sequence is TGCGCCAGCAGCCGAAGCGCTACGACCGGGACTAGGGGCACCGGGGAGCTGTTTTTT.

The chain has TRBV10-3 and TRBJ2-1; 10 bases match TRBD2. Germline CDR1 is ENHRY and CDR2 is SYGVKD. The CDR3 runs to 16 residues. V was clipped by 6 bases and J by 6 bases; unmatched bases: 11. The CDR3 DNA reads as TGTGCCATCAGAGACTTAGGGACTAGCGTCGTCAATGAGCAGTTCTTC. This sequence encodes CAIRDLGTSVVNEQFF.

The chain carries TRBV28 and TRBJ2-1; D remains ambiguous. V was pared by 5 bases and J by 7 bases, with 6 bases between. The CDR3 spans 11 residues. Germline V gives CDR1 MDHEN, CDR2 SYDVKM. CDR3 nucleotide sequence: TGTGCCAGCAGTATAACTAATGAGCAGTTCTTC. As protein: CASSITNEQFF.

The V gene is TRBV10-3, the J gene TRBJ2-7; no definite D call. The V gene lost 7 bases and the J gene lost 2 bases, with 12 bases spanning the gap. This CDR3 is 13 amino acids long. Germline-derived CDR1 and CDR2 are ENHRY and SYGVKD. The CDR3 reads CAINAGTTYEQYF. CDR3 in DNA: TGTGCCATCAATGCAGGTACGACCTACGAGCAGTACTTC.

Here the CDR3 reads CASSMKTGLSEQYF. Here the CDR3 DNA reads TGTGCCAGTAGTATGAAGACAGGGTTAAGCGAGCAGTACTTC. This chain connects TRBV19 to TRBJ2-7; TRBD1 agrees at 7 bases. This CDR3 is 14 amino acids long. Trimming at V came to 3 bases and at J to 6 bases, leaving 8 bases not matched to a gene. The germline V gene encodes CDR1 LNHDA and CDR2 SQIVND (reference sequence).

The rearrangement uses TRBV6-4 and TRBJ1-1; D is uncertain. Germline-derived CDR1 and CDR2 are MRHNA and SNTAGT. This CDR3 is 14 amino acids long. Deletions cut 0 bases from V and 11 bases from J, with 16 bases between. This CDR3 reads CASSDSTRVRRAFF. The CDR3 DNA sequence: TGTGCCAGCAGTGACTCGACGCGGGTGCGGAGGGCTTTCTTT.

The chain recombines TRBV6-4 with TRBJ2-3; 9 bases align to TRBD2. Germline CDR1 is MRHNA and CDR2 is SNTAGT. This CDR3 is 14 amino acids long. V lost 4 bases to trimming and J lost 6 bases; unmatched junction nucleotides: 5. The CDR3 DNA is TGTGCCAGCAGTGCTAGCGGGATCGTCGATACGCAGTATTTT. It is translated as CASSASGIVDTQYF.

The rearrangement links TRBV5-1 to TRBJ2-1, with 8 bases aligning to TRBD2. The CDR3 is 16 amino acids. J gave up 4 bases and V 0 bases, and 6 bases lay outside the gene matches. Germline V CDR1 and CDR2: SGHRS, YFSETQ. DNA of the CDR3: TGCGCCAGCAGCTTGGAAGCACAGCGGGGGTACAATGAGCAGTTCTTC. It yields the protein CASSLEAQRGYNEQFF. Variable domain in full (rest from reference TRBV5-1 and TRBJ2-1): KAGVTQTPRYLIKTRGQQVTLSCSPISGHRSVSWYQQTPGQGLQFLFEYFSETQRNKGNFPGRFSGRQFSNSRSEMNVSTLELGDSALYLCASSLEAQRGYNEQFFGPGTRLTVL.

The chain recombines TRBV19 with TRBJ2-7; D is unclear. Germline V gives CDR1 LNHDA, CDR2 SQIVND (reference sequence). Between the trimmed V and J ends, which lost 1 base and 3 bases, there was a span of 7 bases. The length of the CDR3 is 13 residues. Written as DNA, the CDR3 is TGTGCCAGTAGTATAGGGCAGAACTACGAGCAGTACTTC. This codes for CASSIGQNYEQYF.

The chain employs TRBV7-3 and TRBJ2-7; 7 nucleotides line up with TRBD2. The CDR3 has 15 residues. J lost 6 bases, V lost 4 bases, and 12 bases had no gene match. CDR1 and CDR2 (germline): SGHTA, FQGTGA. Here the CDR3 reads CASSSSSGRDSEQYF. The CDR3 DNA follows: TGTGCCAGCAGCTCCTCCTCGGGGAGGGATTCCGAGCAGTACTTC.

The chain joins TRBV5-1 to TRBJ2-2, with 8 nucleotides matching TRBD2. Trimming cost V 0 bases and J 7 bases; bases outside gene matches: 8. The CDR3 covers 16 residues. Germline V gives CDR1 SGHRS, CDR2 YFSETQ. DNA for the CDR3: TGCGCCAGCAGCTTGGGACGGGAGGGCCTGGTCGGGGAGCTGTTTTTT. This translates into CASSLGREGLVGELFF.

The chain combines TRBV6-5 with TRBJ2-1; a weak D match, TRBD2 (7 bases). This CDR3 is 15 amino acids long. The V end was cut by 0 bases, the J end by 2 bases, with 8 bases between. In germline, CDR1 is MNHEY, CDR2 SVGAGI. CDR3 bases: TGTGCCAGCAGTTACTCAGGGGGGGCCTACAATGAGCAGTTCTTC. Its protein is CASSYSGGAYNEQFF.

This chain's CDR3 is CASNDGRGGTEAFF. The CDR3 DNA follows: TGTGCCAGCAACGACGGGCGGGGGGGCACTGAAGCTTTCTTT. The chain carries TRBV6-4 and TRBJ1-1, with D perhaps TRBD1 (5 bases). This CDR3 is built from 14 residues. V gave up 7 bases and J gave up 4 bases, with 16 bases separating them. In germline, CDR1 is MRHNA, CDR2 SNTAGT.

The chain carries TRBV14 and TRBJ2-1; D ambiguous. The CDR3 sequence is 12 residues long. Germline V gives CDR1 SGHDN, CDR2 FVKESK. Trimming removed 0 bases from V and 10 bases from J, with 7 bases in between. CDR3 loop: CASSQDSREQFF. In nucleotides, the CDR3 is TGTGCCAGCAGCCAAGATTCCCGGGAGCAGTTCTTC.

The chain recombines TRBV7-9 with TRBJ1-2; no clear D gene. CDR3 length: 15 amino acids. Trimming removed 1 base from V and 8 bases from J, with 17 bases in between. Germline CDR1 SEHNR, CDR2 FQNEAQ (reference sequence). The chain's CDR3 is CASSLVGTPGEGYTF. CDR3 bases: TGTGCCAGCAGCTTAGTAGGCACCCCCGGGGAAGGCTACACCTTC.

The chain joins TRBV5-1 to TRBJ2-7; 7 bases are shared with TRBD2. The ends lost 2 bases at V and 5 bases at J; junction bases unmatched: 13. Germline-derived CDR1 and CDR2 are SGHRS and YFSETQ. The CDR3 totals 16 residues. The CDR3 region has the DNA TGCGCCAGCAGCTTCCTTACTGGACGGGGGAGGGACGAGCAGTACTTC. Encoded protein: CASSFLTGRGRDEQYF.

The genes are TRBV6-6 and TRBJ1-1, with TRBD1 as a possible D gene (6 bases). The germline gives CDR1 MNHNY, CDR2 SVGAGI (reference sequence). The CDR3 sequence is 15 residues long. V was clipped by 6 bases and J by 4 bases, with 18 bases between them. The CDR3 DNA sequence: TGTGCCAGCAGCCAATTACAGGGCTTTGGCACTGAAGCTTTCTTT. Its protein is CASSQLQGFGTEAFF.

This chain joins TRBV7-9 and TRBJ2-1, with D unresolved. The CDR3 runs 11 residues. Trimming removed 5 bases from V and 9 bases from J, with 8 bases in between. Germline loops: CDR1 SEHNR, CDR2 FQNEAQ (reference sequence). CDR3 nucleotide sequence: TGTGCCAGCAGCACTACTACTGAGCAGTTCTTC. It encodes CASSTTTEQFF.

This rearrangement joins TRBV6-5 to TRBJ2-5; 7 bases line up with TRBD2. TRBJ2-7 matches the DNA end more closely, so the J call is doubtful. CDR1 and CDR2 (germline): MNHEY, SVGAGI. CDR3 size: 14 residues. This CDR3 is CASSYRGRGYEQYF. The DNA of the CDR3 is TGTGCCAGCAGTTACCGGGGGAGGGGCTACGAGCAGTACTTC.

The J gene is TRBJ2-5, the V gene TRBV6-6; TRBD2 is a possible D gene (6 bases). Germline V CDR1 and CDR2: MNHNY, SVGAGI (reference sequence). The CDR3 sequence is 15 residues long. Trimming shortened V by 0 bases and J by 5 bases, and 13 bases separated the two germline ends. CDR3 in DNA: TGTGCCAGCAGTTACTCGATTCCGGCGGGGGAGACCCAGTACTTC. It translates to CASSYSIPAGETQYF.